This entry describes one T cell receptor (beta chain). The source of the sample is a study of shared clonotypes between healthy human individuals. Study in general: The study used three CD4 naive, three CD4 memory, two CD8 naive and one CD8 memory plate per donor.

Roughly 33,000 T cell genomes, or around 180 ng DNA, went into the sorted-subset replicate PCRs. Profiling relied on immunoSEQ multiplex PCR, and the TCRdb table lists in-frame clones only, not all of them. The sample lists 450,000 to 700,000 clones; roughly 96% were seen once. CD45RO negativity and positive selection for CCR7 defined naive CD8 cells, a population that excluded terminally differentiated effector memory CD45RA+ cells. Adult donors, all healthy and HIV-negative, had no recent acute infections or vaccinations. Between the trimmed V and J ends, which lost 3 bases and 5 bases, there was a span of 11 bases. The CDR3 length is 13 residues. CDR1 and CDR2 (germline): SGHRS, YFSETQ.

This rearrangement joins TRBV5-1 to TRBJ2-5; D may be TRBD1 (6 bases). The material sequenced was naive CD8+ T cells sorted from blood. The sequence was collected from a woman in her twenties or thirties in good health. CDR3 residues: CASSYREWETQYF. CDR3 sequence (DNA): TGCGCCAGCAGCTACAGGGAATGGGAGACCCAGTACTTC.